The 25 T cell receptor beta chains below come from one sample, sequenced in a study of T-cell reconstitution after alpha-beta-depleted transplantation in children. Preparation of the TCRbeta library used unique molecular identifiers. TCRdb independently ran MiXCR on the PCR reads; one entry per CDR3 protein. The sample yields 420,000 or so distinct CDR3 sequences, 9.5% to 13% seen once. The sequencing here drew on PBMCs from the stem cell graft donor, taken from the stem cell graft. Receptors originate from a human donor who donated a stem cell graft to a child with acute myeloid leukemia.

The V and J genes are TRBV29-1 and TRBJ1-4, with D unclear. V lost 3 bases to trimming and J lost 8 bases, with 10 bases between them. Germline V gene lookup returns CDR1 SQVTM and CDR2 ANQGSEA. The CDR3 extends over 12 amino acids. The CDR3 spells CSVEGGGEKLFF. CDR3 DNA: TGCAGCGTTGAGGGAGGCGGAGAAAAACTGTTTTTT. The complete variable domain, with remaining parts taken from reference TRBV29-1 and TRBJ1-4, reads SAVISQKPSRDICQRGTSLTIQCQVDSQVTMMFWYRQQPGQSLTLIATANQGSEATYESGFVIDKFPISRPNLTFSTLTVSNMSPEDSSIYLCSVEGGGEKLFFGSGTQLSVL.

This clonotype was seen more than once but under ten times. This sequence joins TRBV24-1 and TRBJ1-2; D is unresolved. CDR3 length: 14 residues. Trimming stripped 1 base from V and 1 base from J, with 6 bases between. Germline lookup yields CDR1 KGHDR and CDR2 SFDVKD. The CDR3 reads CATSDFTVNYGYTF. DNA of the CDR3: TGTGCCACCAGTGATTTTACAGTTAACTATGGCTACACCTTC.

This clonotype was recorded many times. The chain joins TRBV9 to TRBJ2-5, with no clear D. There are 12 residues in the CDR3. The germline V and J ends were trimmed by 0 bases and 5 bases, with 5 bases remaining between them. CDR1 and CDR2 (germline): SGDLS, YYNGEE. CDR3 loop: CASSVAGETQYF. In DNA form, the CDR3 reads TGTGCCAGCAGCGTAGCCGGGGAGACCCAGTACTTC. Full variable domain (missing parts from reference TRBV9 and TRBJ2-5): DSGVTQTPKHLITATGQRVTLRCSPRSGDLSVYWYQQSLDQGLQFLIQYYNGEERAKGNILERFSAQQFPDLHSELNLSSLELGDSALYFCASSVAGETQYFGPGTRLLVL.

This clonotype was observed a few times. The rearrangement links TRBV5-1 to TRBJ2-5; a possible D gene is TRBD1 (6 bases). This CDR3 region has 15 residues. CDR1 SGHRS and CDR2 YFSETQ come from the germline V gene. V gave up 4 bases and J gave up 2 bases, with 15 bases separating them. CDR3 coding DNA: TGCGCCAGCAGCAAATCGTCCGGGACACAAGAGACCCAGTACTTC. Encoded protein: CASSKSSGTQETQYF.

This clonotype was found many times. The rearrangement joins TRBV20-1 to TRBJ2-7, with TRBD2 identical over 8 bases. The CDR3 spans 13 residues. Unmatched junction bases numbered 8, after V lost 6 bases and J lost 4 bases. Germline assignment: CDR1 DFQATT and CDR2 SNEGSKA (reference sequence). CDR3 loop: CSARGGSGYEQYF. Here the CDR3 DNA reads TGCAGTGCCCGGGGGGGGAGTGGGTACGAGCAGTACTTC.

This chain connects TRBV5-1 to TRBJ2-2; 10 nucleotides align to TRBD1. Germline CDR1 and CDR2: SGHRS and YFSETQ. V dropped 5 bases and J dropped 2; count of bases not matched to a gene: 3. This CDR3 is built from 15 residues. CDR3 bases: TGCGCCAGCAGGGACAGGGGGACAAACACCGGGGAGCTGTTTTTT. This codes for CASRDRGTNTGELFF.

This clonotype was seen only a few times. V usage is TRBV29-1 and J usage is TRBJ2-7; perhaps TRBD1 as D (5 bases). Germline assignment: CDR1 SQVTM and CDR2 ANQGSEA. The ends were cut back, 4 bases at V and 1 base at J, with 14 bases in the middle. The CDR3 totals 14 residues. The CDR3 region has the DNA TGCAGCGTTGGGAGCAGGGTTGGTTCCTACGAGCAGTACTTC. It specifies CSVGSRVGSYEQYF.

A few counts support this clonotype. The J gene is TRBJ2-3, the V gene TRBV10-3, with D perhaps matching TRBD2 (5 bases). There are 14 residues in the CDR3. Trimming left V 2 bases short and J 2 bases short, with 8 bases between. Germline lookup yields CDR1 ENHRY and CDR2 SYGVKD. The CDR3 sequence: CAISEISATDTQYF. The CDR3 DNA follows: TGTGCCATCAGTGAGATTAGCGCCACAGATACGCAGTATTTT.

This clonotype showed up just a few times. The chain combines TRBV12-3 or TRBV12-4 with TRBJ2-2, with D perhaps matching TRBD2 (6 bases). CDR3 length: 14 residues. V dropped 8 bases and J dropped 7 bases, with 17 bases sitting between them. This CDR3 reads CASRGAGLLGELFF. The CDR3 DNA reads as TGTGCCAGCCGCGGGGCGGGCCTGCTCGGGGAGCTGTTTTTT.

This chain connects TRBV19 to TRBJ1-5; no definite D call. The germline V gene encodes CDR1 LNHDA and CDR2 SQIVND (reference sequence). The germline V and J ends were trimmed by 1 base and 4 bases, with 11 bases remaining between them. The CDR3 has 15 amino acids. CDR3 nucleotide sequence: TGTGCCAGTAGTATAGGTTCAGCCAAAAATCAGCCCCAGCATTTT. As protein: CASSIGSAKNQPQHF.

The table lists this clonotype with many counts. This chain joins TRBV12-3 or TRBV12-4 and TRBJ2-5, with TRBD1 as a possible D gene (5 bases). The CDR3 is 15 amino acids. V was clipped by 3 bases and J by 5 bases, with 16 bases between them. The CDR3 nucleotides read TGTGCCAGCAGTTTGGGGCAGGCCTATGGGGAGACCCAGTACTTC. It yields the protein CASSLGQAYGETQYF.

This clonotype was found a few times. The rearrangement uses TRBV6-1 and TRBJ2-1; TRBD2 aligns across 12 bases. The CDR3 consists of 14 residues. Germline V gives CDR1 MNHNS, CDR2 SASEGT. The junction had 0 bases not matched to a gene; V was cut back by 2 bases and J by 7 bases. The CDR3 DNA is TGTGCCAGCAGTGAACTAGCGGGGGGGAATGAGCAGTTCTTC. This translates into CASSELAGGNEQFF.

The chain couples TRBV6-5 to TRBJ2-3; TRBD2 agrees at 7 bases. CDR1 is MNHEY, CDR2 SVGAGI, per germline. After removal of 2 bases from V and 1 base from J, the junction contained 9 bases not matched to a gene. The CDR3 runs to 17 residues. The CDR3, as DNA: TGTGCCAGCAGTTACCCGGCCGCTAGCGGAGGCACAGATACGCAGTATTTT. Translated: CASSYPAASGGTDTQYF.

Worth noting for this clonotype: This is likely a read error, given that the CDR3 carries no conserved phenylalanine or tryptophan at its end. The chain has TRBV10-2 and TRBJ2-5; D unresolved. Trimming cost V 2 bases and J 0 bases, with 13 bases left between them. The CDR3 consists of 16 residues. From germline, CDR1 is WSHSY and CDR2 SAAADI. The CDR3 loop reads CASSEGIAQYQETQYL. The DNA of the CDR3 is TGCGCCAGCAGTGAGGGGATAGCCCAGTACCAAGAGACCCAGTACTTG.

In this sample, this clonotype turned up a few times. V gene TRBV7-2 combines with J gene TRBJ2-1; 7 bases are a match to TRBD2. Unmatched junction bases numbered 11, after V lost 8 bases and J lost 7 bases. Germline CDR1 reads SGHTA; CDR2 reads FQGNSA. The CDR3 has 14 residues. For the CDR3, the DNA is TGTGCCAGCGGGTCTGGCGGGAGTAAGAATGAGCAGTTCTTC. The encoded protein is CASGSGGSKNEQFF.

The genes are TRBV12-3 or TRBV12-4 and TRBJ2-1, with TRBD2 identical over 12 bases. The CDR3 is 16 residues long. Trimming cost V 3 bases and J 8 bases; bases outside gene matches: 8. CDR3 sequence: CASSFASGGASDEQFF. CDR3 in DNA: TGTGCCAGCAGTTTTGCTAGCGGGGGGGCCAGCGATGAGCAGTTCTTC.

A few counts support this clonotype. The CDR3 DNA reads TGTGCCAGCAGCACAAGGGACAGGGGGGCCTACGAGCAGTACTTC. Encoded protein: CASSTRDRGAYEQYF. The chain uses TRBV13 and TRBJ2-7, with TRBD1 identical over 11 bases. Trimming cost V 5 bases and J 2 bases; bases outside gene matches: 5. CDR1 PRHDT and CDR2 FYEKMQ come from the germline V gene (reference sequence). The CDR3 loop spans 15 amino acids.

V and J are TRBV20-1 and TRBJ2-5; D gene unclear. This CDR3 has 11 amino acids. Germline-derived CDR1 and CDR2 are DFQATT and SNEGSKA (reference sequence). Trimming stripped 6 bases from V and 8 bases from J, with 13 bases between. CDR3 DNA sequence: TGCAGTGCAGGGAATGTGGAAACCCAGTACTTC. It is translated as CSAGNVETQYF.

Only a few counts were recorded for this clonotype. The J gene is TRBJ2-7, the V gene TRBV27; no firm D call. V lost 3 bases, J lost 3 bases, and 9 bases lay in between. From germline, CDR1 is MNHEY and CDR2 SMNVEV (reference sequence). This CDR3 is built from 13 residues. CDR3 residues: CASSFGSDYEQYF. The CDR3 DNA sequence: TGTGCCAGCAGTTTTGGTTCGGACTACGAGCAGTACTTC.

The chain's CDR3 is CSARDPASGSDEQFF. CDR3 coding DNA: TGCAGTGCTAGAGATCCGGCTAGCGGGAGCGATGAGCAGTTCTTC. The chain couples TRBV20-1 to TRBJ2-1, with 10 positions matching TRBD2. The germline V gene has CDR1 DFQATT and CDR2 SNEGSKA (reference sequence). The V segment lost 0 bases and the J segment 8 bases; nucleotides outside the gene matches: 7. The CDR3 is 15 amino acids.

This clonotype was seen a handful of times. The CDR3 DNA follows: TGTGCCAGCAGTTACATCCGGGCCGGGGAGCTGTTTTTT. Protein sequence: CASSYIRAGELFF. V usage is TRBV6-2 or TRBV6-3 and J usage is TRBJ2-2, with D unresolved. The CDR3 totals 13 residues. Looked up from germline, CDR1 is MNHEY and CDR2 is SVGEGT. Trimming left V 2 bases short and J 6 bases short, with 7 bases between.

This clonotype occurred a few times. This chain's CDR3 is CSASSGQGNIQYF. CDR3 nucleotide sequence: TGCAGTGCCAGCTCGGGACAGGGAAACATTCAGTACTTC. The chain is built from TRBV20-1 and TRBJ2-4, with TRBD1 matching 9 bases. CDR1 is DFQATT, CDR2 SNEGSKA, per germline (reference sequence). V lost 6 bases to trimming and J lost 6 bases; unmatched junction nucleotides: 6. The length of the CDR3 is 13 residues.

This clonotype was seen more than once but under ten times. The CDR3 reads CASSPTAYEQYF. The DNA of the CDR3 is TGTGCCAGCAGCCCTACAGCCTACGAGCAGTACTTC. The chain employs TRBV7-9 and TRBJ2-7; no reliable D call. The CDR3 spans 12 residues. V was shortened by 5 bases and J by 2 bases, with 7 bases between the two germline ends. The germline gives CDR1 SEHNR, CDR2 FQNEAQ (reference sequence).

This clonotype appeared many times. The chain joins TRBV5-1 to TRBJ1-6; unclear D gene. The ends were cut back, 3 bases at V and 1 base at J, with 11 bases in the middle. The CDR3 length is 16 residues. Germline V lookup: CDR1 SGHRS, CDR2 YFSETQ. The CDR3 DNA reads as TGCGCCAGCAGCTCCAGTTTTGGGTCCTATAATTCACCCCTCCACTTT. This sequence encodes CASSSSFGSYNSPLHF.

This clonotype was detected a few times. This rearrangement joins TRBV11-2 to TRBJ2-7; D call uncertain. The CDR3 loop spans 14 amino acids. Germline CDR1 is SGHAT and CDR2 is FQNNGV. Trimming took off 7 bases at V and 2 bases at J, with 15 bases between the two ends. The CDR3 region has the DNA TGTGCCAGCACCCCCCTCAGTAATCCCTACGAGCAGTACTTC. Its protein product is CASTPLSNPYEQYF.